This T cell receptor (beta chain) was identified in a study of shared clonotypes between healthy human individuals. Study summary: Researchers assigned three CD4 naive, three CD4 memory, two CD8 naive and one CD8 memory plate to each donor.

The CDR3 runs 16 residues. V lost 6 bases and J lost 3, with 18 bases in between. Germline CDR1 MDHEN, CDR2 SYDVKM. CD8 cells classed as naive were CD45RO-negative and positively selected for CCR7, excluding terminally differentiated effector memory CD45RA+ cells. Execution of the assay was at deep level. Some clones are missing from TCRdb's copy, which holds only in-frame ones; the method was immunoSEQ multiplex PCR. The sample lists around 640,000 clones; 90% to 97% were seen once. The chain couples TRBV28 to TRBJ2-1; TRBD2 might be the D (6 bases). The sequencing input was naive CD8+ T cells sorted from blood. The TCR originated in a woman in her 30s in good health. In DNA form, the CDR3 reads TGTGCCAGCAGCGGGGTAGCGGAACGTCGCTACAATGAGCAGTTCTTC. This gives the protein CASSGVAERRYNEQFF.